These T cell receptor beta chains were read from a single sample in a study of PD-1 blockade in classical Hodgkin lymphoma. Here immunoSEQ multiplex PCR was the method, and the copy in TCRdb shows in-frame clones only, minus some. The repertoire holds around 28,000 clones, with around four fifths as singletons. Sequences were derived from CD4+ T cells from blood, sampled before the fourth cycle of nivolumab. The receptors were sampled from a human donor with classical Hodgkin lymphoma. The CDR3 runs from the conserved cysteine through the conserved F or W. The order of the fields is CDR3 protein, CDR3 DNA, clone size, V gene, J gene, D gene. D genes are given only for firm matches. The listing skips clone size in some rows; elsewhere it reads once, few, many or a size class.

CDR3 protein: CASSPVKDSPLHF; CDR3 DNA: TGCGCCAGCAGCCCAGTAAAAGATTCACCCCTCCACTTT; clone size: few; V gene: TRBV5-1; J gene: TRBJ1-6; D gene: -
CDR3 protein: CASSATSGRMYEQFF; CDR3 DNA: TGTGCCAGCAGCGCGACTAGCGGGAGGATGTATGAGCAGTTCTTC; clone size: -; V gene: TRBV9; J gene: TRBJ2-1; D gene: TRBD2
CDR3 protein: CASSDLGVIGEKLFF; CDR3 DNA: TGTGCCAGCAGTGATTTAGGCGTCATAGGTGAAAAACTGTTTTTT; clone size: -; V gene: TRBV2; J gene: TRBJ1-4; D gene: -
CDR3 protein: CASSRNWEHYEQYF; CDR3 DNA: TGTGCCAGCAGCCGAAATTGGGAACACTACGAGCAGTACTTC; clone size: -; V gene: TRBV28; J gene: TRBJ2-7; D gene: -
CDR3 protein: CAWSPYLGTGIHGYTF; CDR3 DNA: TGTGCCTGGAGTCCTTATCTCGGGACAGGGATCCATGGCTACACCTTC; clone size: -; V gene: TRBV30; J gene: TRBJ1-2; D gene: TRBD1
CDR3 protein: CAWGKHNYEQYF; CDR3 DNA: TGTGCCTGGGGTAAACATAACTACGAGCAGTACTTC; clone size: -; V gene: TRBV30; J gene: TRBJ2-7; D gene: -
CDR3 protein: CASSLTGLYGYTF; CDR3 DNA: TGTGCCAGCAGCTTGACAGGCTTATATGGCTACACCTTC; clone size: -; V gene: TRBV5-6; J gene: TRBJ1-2; D gene: -
CDR3 protein: CAWSDGGIGNQPQHF; CDR3 DNA: TGTGCCTGGAGCGATGGGGGGATCGGGAATCAGCCCCAGCATTTT; clone size: -; V gene: TRBV30; J gene: TRBJ1-5; D gene: -
CDR3 protein: CANSRQGDLGELFF; CDR3 DNA: TGTGCCAACTCCCGACAGGGAGACCTCGGGGAGCTGTTTTTT; clone size: -; V gene: TRBV7-2; J gene: TRBJ2-2; D gene: TRBD1
CDR3 protein: CASSKLAGEGYEQYF; CDR3 DNA: TGTGCCAGCTCGAAACTAGCGGGGGAAGGCTACGAGCAGTACTTC; clone size: -; V gene: TRBV18; J gene: TRBJ2-7; D gene: TRBD2
CDR3 protein: CASSPQGSYGYTF; CDR3 DNA: TGCGCCAGCAGCCCACAGGGGTCCTATGGCTACACCTTC; clone size: -; V gene: TRBV5-1; J gene: TRBJ1-2; D gene: TRBD1
CDR3 protein: CASRTGVDQPQHF; CDR3 DNA: TGTGCCAGCAGAACAGGGGTCGATCAGCCCCAGCATTTT; clone size: -; V gene: TRBV2; J gene: TRBJ1-5; D gene: TRBD1
CDR3 protein: CASSFSKERGQFF; CDR3 DNA: TGCGCCAGCAGCTTTTCAAAGGAGCGGGGCCAGTTCTTC; clone size: -; V gene: TRBV5-1; J gene: TRBJ2-1; D gene: TRBD2
CDR3 protein: CASSEWETQYF; CDR3 DNA: TGTGCCAGCAGTGAATGGGAGACCCAGTACTTC; clone size: few; V gene: TRBV2; J gene: TRBJ2-5; D gene: -
CDR3 protein: CASSFGGDQPQHF; CDR3 DNA: TGCGCCAGCAGCTTCGGGGGGGATCAGCCCCAGCATTTT; clone size: -; V gene: TRBV5-1; J gene: TRBJ1-5; D gene: -
CDR3 protein: CASSLAGGTDTQYF; CDR3 DNA: TGTGCCAGCAGCTTAGCCGGGGGAACAGATACGCAGTATTTT; clone size: -; V gene: TRBV7-9; J gene: TRBJ2-3; D gene: -
CDR3 protein: CASPTGAGPHSPLHF; CDR3 DNA: TGTGCCAGCCCTACCGGGGCAGGCCCCCATTCACCCCTCCACTTT; clone size: -; V gene: TRBV5-8; J gene: TRBJ1-6; D gene: -
CDR3 protein: CASSQGIGTEAFF; CDR3 DNA: TGTGCCAGCAGCCAAGGGATAGGCACTGAAGCTTTCTTT; clone size: -; V gene: TRBV4-2; J gene: TRBJ1-1; D gene: -
CDR3 protein: CASRRYAGQGLGYGYTF; CDR3 DNA: TGTGCCAGCAGGCGATACGCGGGACAGGGGCTTGGCTATGGCTACACCTTC; clone size: -; V gene: TRBV7-2; J gene: TRBJ1-2; D gene: TRBD1
CDR3 protein: CASSQDLLAGGMGSYNEQFF; CDR3 DNA: TGCGCCAGCAGCCAGGATTTACTAGCGGGGGGGATGGGATCCTACAATGAGCAGTTCTTC; clone size: -; V gene: TRBV4-1; J gene: TRBJ2-1; D gene: TRBD2
CDR3 protein: CASRQSYLGGSGYGYTF; CDR3 DNA: TGTGCCAGCAGGCAGTCGTATCTAGGGGGCTCAGGCTATGGCTACACCTTC; clone size: -; V gene: TRBV28; J gene: TRBJ1-2; D gene: TRBD1
CDR3 protein: CASSDRANSPLHF; CDR3 DNA: TGTGCCAGCAGCGACCGAGCTAATTCACCCCTCCACTTT; clone size: few; V gene: TRBV5-8; J gene: TRBJ1-6; D gene: -
CDR3 protein: CASSDSPVTGIGGYTF; CDR3 DNA: TGTGCCAGCAGTGATTCCCCCGTCACAGGGATAGGTGGCTACACCTTC; clone size: few; V gene: TRBV6-1; J gene: TRBJ1-2; D gene: -
CDR3 protein: CASKDGTGLFGEAFF; CDR3 DNA: TGTGCCAGCAAAGACGGGACAGGGTTGTTTGGTGAAGCTTTCTTT; clone size: -; V gene: TRBV2; J gene: TRBJ1-1; D gene: TRBD1
CDR3 protein: CASSPLAGGLGTQYF; CDR3 DNA: TGCGCCAGCAGCCCACTAGCGGGGGGGTTGGGTACGCAGTATTTT; clone size: -; V gene: TRBV4-3; J gene: TRBJ2-3; D gene: TRBD2
CDR3 protein: CASSWDRGEKLFF; CDR3 DNA: TGTGCCAGCAGCTGGGACAGAGGTGAAAAACTGTTTTTT; clone size: -; V gene: TRBV7-9; J gene: TRBJ1-4; D gene: TRBD1
CDR3 protein: CASSLRALRAGNFLLYGYTF; CDR3 DNA: TGTGCCAGCAGTTTAAGGGCCCTACGGGCAGGGAACTTCCTCTTGTATGGCTACACCTTC; clone size: once; V gene: TRBV28; J gene: TRBJ1-2; D gene: -
CDR3 protein: CASSLSRGTDTQYF; CDR3 DNA: TGTGCCAGCAGCTTGTCCAGGGGCACAGATACGCAGTATTTT; clone size: -; V gene: TRBV5-6; J gene: TRBJ2-3; D gene: -
CDR3 protein: CASSLGGGIGTEAFF; CDR3 DNA: TGTGCCAGCAGCTTGGGCGGGGGAATCGGCACTGAAGCTTTCTTT; clone size: -; V gene: TRBV5-6; J gene: TRBJ1-1; D gene: -
CDR3 protein: CASTRRPRGTTNEKLFF; CDR3 DNA: TGTGCCAGCACCCGACGACCCAGGGGAACAACTAATGAAAAACTGTTTTTT; clone size: once; V gene: TRBV7-9; J gene: TRBJ1-4; D gene: -
CDR3 protein: CASSLAASGAHEQFF; CDR3 DNA: TGTGCCAGCAGCTTAGCGGCTAGTGGGGCCCATGAGCAGTTCTTC; clone size: once; V gene: TRBV7-7; J gene: TRBJ2-1; D gene: -
CDR3 protein: CASNQRFF; CDR3 DNA: TGTGCCAGCAATCAGCGGTTCTTC; clone size: -; V gene: TRBV27; J gene: TRBJ2-1; D gene: -
CDR3 protein: CASSLELAGRNSPLHF; CDR3 DNA: TGTGCCAGCAGCTTAGAACTGGCAGGGAGGAATTCACCCCTCCACTTT; clone size: -; V gene: TRBV11-2; J gene: TRBJ1-6; D gene: -
CDR3 protein: CAFAGTGLSPLHF; CDR3 DNA: TGTGCCTTCGCCGGGACAGGGTTGTCACCCCTCCACTTT; clone size: -; V gene: TRBV30; J gene: TRBJ1-6; D gene: TRBD1
CDR3 protein: CASSLGTVPSIRNTEAFF; CDR3 DNA: TGTGCCAGCAGCCTAGGGACAGTTCCCTCAATACGGAACACTGAAGCTTTCTTT; clone size: -; V gene: TRBV11-2; J gene: TRBJ1-1; D gene: TRBD1
CDR3 protein: CASSQGGASREKLFF; CDR3 DNA: TGCGCCAGCAGCCAAGGAGGAGCGTCAAGGGAAAAACTGTTTTTT; clone size: few; V gene: TRBV4-3; J gene: TRBJ1-4; D gene: -
CDR3 protein: CAISGGRNSYEQYF; CDR3 DNA: TGTGCCATCAGTGGGGGACGGAACTCCTACGAGCAGTACTTC; clone size: -; V gene: TRBV10-3; J gene: TRBJ2-7; D gene: -
CDR3 protein: CASSLASQGIYGYTF; CDR3 DNA: TGTGCCAGCAGCTTGGCGAGTCAGGGAATCTATGGCTACACCTTC; clone size: -; V gene: TRBV5-5; J gene: TRBJ1-2; D gene: -
CDR3 protein: CASSMGGARLETQYF; CDR3 DNA: TGTGCCAGTAGTATGGGGGGGGCGCGTTTGGAGACCCAGTACTTC; clone size: -; V gene: TRBV19; J gene: TRBJ2-5; D gene: -
CDR3 protein: CASSPVTGIGYTF; CDR3 DNA: TGTGCCAGCAGCCCAGTGACAGGGATCGGCTACACCTTC; clone size: -; V gene: TRBV11-2; J gene: TRBJ1-2; D gene: TRBD1
CDR3 protein: CASIDDRGHGNTIYF; CDR3 DNA: TGTGCCAGCATTGACGACAGGGGGCATGGAAACACCATATATTTT; clone size: few; V gene: TRBV2; J gene: TRBJ1-3; D gene: TRBD1
CDR3 protein: CASGLGGGAGELFF; CDR3 DNA: TGTGCTAGTGGTCTGGGAGGAGGTGCCGGGGAGCTGTTTTTT; clone size: -; V gene: TRBV12-5; J gene: TRBJ2-2; D gene: -
CDR3 protein: CASGTGRKQYF; CDR3 DNA: TGTGCCAGCGGGACAGGGCGTAAGCAGTACTTC; clone size: -; V gene: TRBV28; J gene: TRBJ2-7; D gene: TRBD1
CDR3 protein: CASSSRQGGNEKLFF; CDR3 DNA: TGTGCCAGCAGCTCAAGACAGGGTGGGAATGAAAAACTGTTTTTT; clone size: -; V gene: TRBV11-2; J gene: TRBJ1-4; D gene: TRBD1
CDR3 protein: CASSPPGTRETQYF; CDR3 DNA: TGTGCCAGCAGTCCCCCCGGGACACGGGAGACCCAGTACTTC; clone size: -; V gene: TRBV28; J gene: TRBJ2-5; D gene: -
CDR3 protein: CASSEWGLAGGTSTDTQYF; CDR3 DNA: TGTGCCAGCAGCGAGTGGGGACTAGCGGGGGGAACTAGCACAGATACGCAGTATTTT; clone size: -; V gene: TRBV7-9; J gene: TRBJ2-3; D gene: TRBD2
CDR3 protein: CASPGLPNSYEQYF; CDR3 DNA: TGTGCCAGCCCGGGACTTCCGAACTCCTACGAGCAGTACTTC; clone size: -; V gene: TRBV27; J gene: TRBJ2-7; D gene: -
CDR3 protein: CASSTQGFTGQETQYF; CDR3 DNA: TGTGCCAGCAGCACGCAGGGATTCACTGGGCAAGAGACCCAGTACTTC; clone size: -; V gene: TRBV5-4; J gene: TRBJ2-5; D gene: -
CDR3 protein: CASSPTGFRNTEAFF; CDR3 DNA: TGTGCCAGTAGTCCCACGGGGTTCAGGAACACTGAAGCTTTCTTT; clone size: once; V gene: TRBV19; J gene: TRBJ1-1; D gene: -
CDR3 protein: CASSLVGPGGEQYF; CDR3 DNA: TGTGCCAGCAGCTTGGTTGGGCCAGGGGGCGAGCAGTACTTC; clone size: -; V gene: TRBV5-4; J gene: TRBJ2-7; D gene: TRBD1
CDR3 protein: CASSLEASGGLYEQYF; CDR3 DNA: TGTGCCAGCAGCTTAGAGGCTAGCGGGGGACTATACGAGCAGTACTTC; clone size: few; V gene: TRBV7-2; J gene: TRBJ2-7; D gene: TRBD2
CDR3 protein: CASNPLAGEPYEQYF; CDR3 DNA: TGTGCCAGCAACCCTCTAGCGGGCGAACCCTACGAGCAGTACTTC; clone size: -; V gene: TRBV27; J gene: TRBJ2-7; D gene: TRBD2
CDR3 protein: CASSPSSGANTGELFF; CDR3 DNA: TGTGCCAGCAGCCCCTCTAGCGGGGCTAACACCGGGGAGCTGTTTTTT; clone size: -; V gene: TRBV4-2; J gene: TRBJ2-2; D gene: TRBD2